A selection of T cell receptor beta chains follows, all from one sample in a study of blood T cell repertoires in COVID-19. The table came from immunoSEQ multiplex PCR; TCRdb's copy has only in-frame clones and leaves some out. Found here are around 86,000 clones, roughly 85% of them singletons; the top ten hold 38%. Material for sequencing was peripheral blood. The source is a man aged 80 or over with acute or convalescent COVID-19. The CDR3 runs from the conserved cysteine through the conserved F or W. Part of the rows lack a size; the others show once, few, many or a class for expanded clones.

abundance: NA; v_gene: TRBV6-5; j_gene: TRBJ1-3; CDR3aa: CAIRQGENTIYF
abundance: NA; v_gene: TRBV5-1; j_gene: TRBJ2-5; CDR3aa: CASSLQSGGEWGETQYF
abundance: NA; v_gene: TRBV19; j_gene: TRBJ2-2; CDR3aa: CASSIMVGRVNTGELFF
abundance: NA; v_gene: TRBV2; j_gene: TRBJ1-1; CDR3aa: CASSATGGAEAFF
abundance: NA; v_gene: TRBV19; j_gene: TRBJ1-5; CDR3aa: CASATVSNQPQHF
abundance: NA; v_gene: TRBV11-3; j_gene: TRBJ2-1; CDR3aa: CASILNNGQINEQFF
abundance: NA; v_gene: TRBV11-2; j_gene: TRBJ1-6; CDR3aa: CASSLGGTGQNSPLHF
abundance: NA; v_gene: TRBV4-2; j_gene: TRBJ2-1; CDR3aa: CASSQTGVSNEQFF
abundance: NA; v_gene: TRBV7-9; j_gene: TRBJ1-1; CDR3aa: CASSARNAEAFF
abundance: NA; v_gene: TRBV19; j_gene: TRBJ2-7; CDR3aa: CASSRSGRNPYEQYF
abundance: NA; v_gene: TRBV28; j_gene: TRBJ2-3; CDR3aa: CASSRGLAGVPDTQYF
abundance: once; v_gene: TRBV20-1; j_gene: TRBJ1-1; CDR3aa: CSASSRGWTEAFF
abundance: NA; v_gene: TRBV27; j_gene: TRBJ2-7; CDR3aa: CASSLNRGTYEQYF
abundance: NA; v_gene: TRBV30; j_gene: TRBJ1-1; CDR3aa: CAWLMGRAFF
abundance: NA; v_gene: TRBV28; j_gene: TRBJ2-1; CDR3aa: CASSITRNEQFF
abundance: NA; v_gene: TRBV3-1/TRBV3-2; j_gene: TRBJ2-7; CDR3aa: CASSQRRDCLYEQYF
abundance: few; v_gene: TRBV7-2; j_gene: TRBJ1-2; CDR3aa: CASSPGPGQGGYTF
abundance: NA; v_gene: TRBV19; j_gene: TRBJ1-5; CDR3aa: CASRQDRNQPQHF
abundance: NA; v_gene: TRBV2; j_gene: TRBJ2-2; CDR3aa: CASSDVSLSGSGTGELFF
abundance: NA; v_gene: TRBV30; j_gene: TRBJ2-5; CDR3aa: CAWSEATGGPSETQYF
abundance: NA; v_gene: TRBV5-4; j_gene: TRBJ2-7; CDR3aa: CASSLGHRNYEQYF
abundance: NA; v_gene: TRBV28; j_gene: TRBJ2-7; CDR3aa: CASFEALAGGREQYF
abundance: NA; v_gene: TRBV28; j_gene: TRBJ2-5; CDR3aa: CASNGGRAGETQYF
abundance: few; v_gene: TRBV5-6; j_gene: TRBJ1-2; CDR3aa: CASSLGGTGLYGYTF
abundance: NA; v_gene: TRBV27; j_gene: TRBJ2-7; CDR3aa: CASSLYLAGGIYEQYF
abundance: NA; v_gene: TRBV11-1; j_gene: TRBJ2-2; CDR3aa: CASSPHGRAGTGELFF
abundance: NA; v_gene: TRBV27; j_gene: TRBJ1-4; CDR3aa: CASSLLGGSNEKLFF
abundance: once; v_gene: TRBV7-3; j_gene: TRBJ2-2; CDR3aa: CASAPEMSTGELFF
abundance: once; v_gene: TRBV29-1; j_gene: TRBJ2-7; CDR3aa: CSAETGNDEQYF
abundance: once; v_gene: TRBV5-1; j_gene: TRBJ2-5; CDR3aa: CASALAGAGGSETQYF
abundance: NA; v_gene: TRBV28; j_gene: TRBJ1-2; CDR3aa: CASSLTGEGYTF
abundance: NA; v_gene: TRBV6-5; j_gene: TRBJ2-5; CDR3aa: CASSYGTGVETQYF
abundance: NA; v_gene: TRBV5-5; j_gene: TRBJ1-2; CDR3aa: CASSQGLNYGYTF
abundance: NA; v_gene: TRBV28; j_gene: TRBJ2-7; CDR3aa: CASSTTRSPYEQYF
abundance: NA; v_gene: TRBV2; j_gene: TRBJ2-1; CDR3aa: CASIGVQGAFNEQFF
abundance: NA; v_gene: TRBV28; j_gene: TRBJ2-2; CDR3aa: CASIAGWNTGELFF
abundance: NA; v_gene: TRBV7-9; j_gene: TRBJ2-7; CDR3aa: CASSLRAGVFEQYF
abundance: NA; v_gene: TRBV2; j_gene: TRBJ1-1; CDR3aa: CASSVGQANTEAFF
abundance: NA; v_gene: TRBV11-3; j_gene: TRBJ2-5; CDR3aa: CASSLRQGAVQETQYF
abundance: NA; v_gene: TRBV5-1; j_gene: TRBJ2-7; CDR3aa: CASSLDGRAREQYF
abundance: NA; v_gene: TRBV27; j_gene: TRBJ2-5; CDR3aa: CASSRTLQGLQETQYF
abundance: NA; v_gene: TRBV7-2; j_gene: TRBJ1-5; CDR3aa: CASSLGQGPPNQPQHF
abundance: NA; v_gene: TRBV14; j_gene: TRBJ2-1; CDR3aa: CASSQELLAGGPNEQFF
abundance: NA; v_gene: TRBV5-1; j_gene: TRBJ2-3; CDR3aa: CASSLDPRLAEMQYF